This is a list of T cell receptor beta chains from one sample in a study of blood T cell repertoires in COVID-19. Clones were read by immunoSEQ multiplex PCR, and TCRdb kept only the in-frame ones, dropping some. The sample holds about 260,000 clones, 88% seen once. The material sequenced was PBMCs or T cells enriched from blood (not recorded which). The receptors shown here come from a woman in her fifties or sixties who had recovered from COVID-19. The CDR3 runs from the conserved cysteine through the conserved F or W. D genes are given only for firm matches. The size field is filled for only some rows; it gives once, few, many or a size class.

D,size,J,V,DNA,CDR3
-,-,TRBJ1-2,TRBV28,TGTGCCAGCAGTTTCGGGGGTATAGGAGGCTACACCTTC,CASSFGGIGGYTF
-,once,TRBJ1-6,TRBV23-1,TGCGCCAGCAGTCAATCGAGAGGCCGCTTCCCTAATTCACCCCTCCACTTT,CASSQSRGRFPNSPLHF
TRBD1,-,TRBJ2-1,TRBV7-3,TGTGCCAGCAGCGCCGGGAGTGGGACAGGTGAGCAGTTCTTC,CASSAGSGTGEQFF
-,once,TRBJ2-7,TRBV20-1,TGCAGTGCTAGCAGCGCAGGAGGGCAGTACTTC,CSASSAGGQYF
TRBD1,-,TRBJ2-3,TRBV10-1,TGCGCCACCCGGGACAGTAGCACAGATACGCAGTATTTT,CATRDSSTDTQYF
-,-,TRBJ1-1,TRBV28,TGTGCCAGCAGCTCTGAGGGAATCATGAACACTGAAGCTTTCTTT,CASSSEGIMNTEAFF
-,-,TRBJ2-5,TRBV27,TGTGCCAGCAGTTTAGAATACAGGCAGGGGCGCAGTGAGACCCAGTACTTC,CASSLEYRQGRSETQYF
-,once,TRBJ1-1,TRBV28,TGTGCCAGCGTACCCGGACAGACGAACACTGAAGCTTTCTTT,CASVPGQTNTEAFF
-,-,TRBJ1-6,TRBV10-3,TGTGCCATCAGTGAGCCAGGGCTTACCTCACCCCTCCACTTT,CAISEPGLTSPLHF
-,once,TRBJ1-2,TRBV27,TGTGCCAGCAGTTTTGAGAGGCGCTCGAGCTACACCTTC,CASSFERRSSYTF
-,-,TRBJ1-1,TRBV30,TGTGCCTGGAGTGCGTCAGGGAACACTGAAGCTTTCTTT,CAWSASGNTEAFF
TRBD1,once,TRBJ1-4,TRBV5-1,TGCGCCAGCAGCTTGACAGGGGGCGCGGTTGAAAAACTGTTTTTT,CASSLTGGAVEKLFF
-,-,TRBJ1-2,TRBV4-1,TGCGCCAGCCAGCCAGGGACACCTTCGCTCGGCTATGGCTACACCTTC,CASQPGTPSLGYGYTF
TRBD2,-,TRBJ2-4,TRBV4-2,TGTGCCAGCAGCCCACGAGGAAGCGGGAGGGTAAACATTCAGTACTTC,CASSPRGSGRVNIQYF
TRBD2,-,TRBJ2-1,TRBV5-5,TGTGCCAGCAGCCCCAGCGGGAGGCGCTACAATGAGCAGTTCTTC,CASSPSGRRYNEQFF
-,-,TRBJ1-2,TRBV3-1/TRBV3-2,TGTGCCAGCAGCCTTAGAGAAGAGTCTTGGGGCTACACCTTC,CASSLREESWGYTF
-,once,TRBJ2-5,TRBV11-3,TGTGCCAGCAGCTCCTGGACTTCGCAAGAGACCCAGTACTTC,CASSSWTSQETQYF
-,-,TRBJ1-2,TRBV28,TGTGCCAGCAGCCGACAGAAGTATGGCTACACCTTC,CASSRQKYGYTF
-,-,TRBJ1-3,TRBV15,TGTGCCACCAGCAGAGATCGCGACAGCTCTGGAAACACCATATATTTT,CATSRDRDSSGNTIYF
TRBD2,-,TRBJ2-1,TRBV5-5,TGTGCCAGCGGACTAGCGGGAGTCCATGAGCAGTTCTTC,CASGLAGVHEQFF
TRBD1,-,TRBJ1-1,TRBV19,TGTGCCAGTAGATTTCTGACAGGGGCCTCTGAAGCTTTCTTT,CASRFLTGASEAFF
-,-,TRBJ1-1,TRBV6-2/TRBV6-3,TGTGCCAGCAGTTCGGACTACACTGAAGCTTTCTTT,CASSSDYTEAFF
-,-,TRBJ1-6,TRBV29-1,TGCAGCGTTGAAACCCAGCCAGGATCACCCCTCCACTTT,CSVETQPGSPLHF
-,-,TRBJ2-7,TRBV19,TGTGCCAGTAGTAGACAAGACTCCTACGAGCAGTACTTC,CASSRQDSYEQYF
TRBD2,-,TRBJ2-1,TRBV11-1,TGTGCCAGCAGCGACCCACTAGCGGTCTCCTACAATGAGCAGTTCTTC,CASSDPLAVSYNEQFF
-,-,TRBJ1-3,TRBV7-3,TGTGCCAGCAGCCACGGAGGTAGAACCTCTGGAAACACCATATATTTT,CASSHGGRTSGNTIYF
-,-,TRBJ2-1,TRBV6-2/TRBV6-3,TGTGCCAGCAGTTACTATAGCCGCAATGAGCAGTTCTTC,CASSYYSRNEQFF
-,once,TRBJ1-6,TRBV6-6,TGTGCCAGCAGCTTCACAGGGATTGGTTCACCCCTCCACTTT,CASSFTGIGSPLHF
-,-,TRBJ2-3,TRBV5-8,TGTGCCAGCAGCCGCGACCTGACTAGCACAGATACGCAGTATTTT,CASSRDLTSTDTQYF
-,few,TRBJ1-2,TRBV25-1,TGTGCCAGCAGCCCGGGAAGCTATGGCTACACCTTC,CASSPGSYGYTF
-,-,TRBJ2-7,TRBV13,TGTGCCAGCAGCCAATACAGGGCCAGCTACGAGCAGTACTTC,CASSQYRASYEQYF